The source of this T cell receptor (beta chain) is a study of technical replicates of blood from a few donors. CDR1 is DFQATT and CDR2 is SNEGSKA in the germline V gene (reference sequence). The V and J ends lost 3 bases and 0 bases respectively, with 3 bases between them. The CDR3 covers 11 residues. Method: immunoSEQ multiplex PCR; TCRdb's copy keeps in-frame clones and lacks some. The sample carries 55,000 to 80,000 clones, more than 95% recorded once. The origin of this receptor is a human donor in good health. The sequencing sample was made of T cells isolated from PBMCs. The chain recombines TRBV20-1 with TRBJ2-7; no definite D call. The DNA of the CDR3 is TGCAGTGCTAGCTTCTCCTACGAGCAGTACTTC. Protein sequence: CSASFSYEQYF.